This T cell receptor beta chain was obtained from a study of regulatory T cells in long-lasting Graves disease. Overall study context: New Graves' disease cases had less than 3 months of antithyroid drugs.

General study results and limits: Rather than thyroid tissue, only peripheral blood underwent study.

A remark on this clonotype: Its matching antigen is unknown.

Assembly of TCR beta libraries relied on iRepertoire HTBI primers together with Arm-PCR of CDR3 regions. TCRdb passed the multiplex PCR reads through MiXCR, listing each CDR3 protein once. Of 440,000 or so distinct CDR3 sequences listed, 15% to 20% were seen once; the top ten hold about 10%. Trimming removed 4 bases from V and 8 bases from J, with 20 bases in between. CDR3 length: 15 residues. As to time point: newly diagnosed GD, antithyroid drugs for less than 3 months. From RNA extracted from PBMCs, the TCR library was made. The sample was also reused in another study, on T cells in Graves' hyperthyroidism and ophthalmopathy. This second study notes: The HTBI primer set was used in a first-round RT-PCR of the TCR CDR3.

J is TRBJ1-2 and V is TRBV12-3 or TRBV12-4; TRBD1 is a possible D gene (5 bases). The receptor was derived from a woman aged 25 to 39 with Graves disease. The material was peripheral blood mononuclear cells (PBMCs), obtained at new diagnosis, from a patient treated with antithyroid drugs. The CDR3 DNA reads TGTGCCAGCAGTTCGGGGCGCGAGTTTCTTGCGGGCTACACCTTC. Its translation: CASSSGREFLAGYTF.